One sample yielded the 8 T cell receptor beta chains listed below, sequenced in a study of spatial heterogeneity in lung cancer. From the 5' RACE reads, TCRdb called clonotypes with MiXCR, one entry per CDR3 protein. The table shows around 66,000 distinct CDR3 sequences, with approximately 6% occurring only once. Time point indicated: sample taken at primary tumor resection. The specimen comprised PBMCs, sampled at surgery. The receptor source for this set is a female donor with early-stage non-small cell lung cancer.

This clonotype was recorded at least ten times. As DNA, the CDR3 is TGTGCCAGCAGTGAGAGCCTCGGGGCCCCGAAGGATACGCAGTATTTT. Protein product: CASSESLGAPKDTQYF. The V call is TRBV6-1, the J call TRBJ2-3, with D perhaps TRBD1 or TRBD2 (5 bases each). V lost 3 bases and J lost 6, with 19 bases in between. Germline-derived CDR1 and CDR2 are MNHNS and SASEGT. The CDR3 has 16 residues.

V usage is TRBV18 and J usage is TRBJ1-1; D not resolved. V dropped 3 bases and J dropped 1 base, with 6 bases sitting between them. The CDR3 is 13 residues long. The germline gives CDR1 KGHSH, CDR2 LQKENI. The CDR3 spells CASSPSPNTEAFF. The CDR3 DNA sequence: TGTGCCAGCTCACCCTCACCGAACACTGAAGCTTTCTTT.

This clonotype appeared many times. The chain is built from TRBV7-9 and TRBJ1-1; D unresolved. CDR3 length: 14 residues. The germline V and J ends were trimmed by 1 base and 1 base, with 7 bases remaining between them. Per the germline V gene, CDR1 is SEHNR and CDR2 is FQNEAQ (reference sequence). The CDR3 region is CASSLEAGNTEAFF. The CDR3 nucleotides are TGTGCCAGCAGCTTAGAGGCAGGGAACACTGAAGCTTTCTTT.

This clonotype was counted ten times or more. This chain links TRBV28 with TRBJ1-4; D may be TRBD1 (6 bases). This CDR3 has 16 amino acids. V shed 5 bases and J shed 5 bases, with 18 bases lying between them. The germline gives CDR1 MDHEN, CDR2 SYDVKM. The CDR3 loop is CASSPTTGTVNEKLFF. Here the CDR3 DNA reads TGTGCCAGCAGTCCAACTACAGGGACTGTAAATGAAAAACTGTTTTTT.

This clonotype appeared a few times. CDR3: CASSLSAGTGPMNTEAFF. As DNA, the CDR3 is TGCGCCAGCAGCTTGTCGGCCGGGACAGGGCCCATGAACACTGAAGCTTTCTTT. The chain is built from TRBV5-1 and TRBJ1-1; 9 positions match TRBD1. The CDR3 runs to 18 residues. V was clipped by 1 base and J by 0 bases; unmatched bases: 10. Germline assignment: CDR1 SGHRS and CDR2 YFSETQ.

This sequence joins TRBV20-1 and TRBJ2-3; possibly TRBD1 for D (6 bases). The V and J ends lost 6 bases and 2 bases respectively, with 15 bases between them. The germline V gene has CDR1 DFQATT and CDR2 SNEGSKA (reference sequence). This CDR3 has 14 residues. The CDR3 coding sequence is TGCAGTGCCCCGGCCACAGGGATCACAGATACGCAGTATTTT. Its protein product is CSAPATGITDTQYF.

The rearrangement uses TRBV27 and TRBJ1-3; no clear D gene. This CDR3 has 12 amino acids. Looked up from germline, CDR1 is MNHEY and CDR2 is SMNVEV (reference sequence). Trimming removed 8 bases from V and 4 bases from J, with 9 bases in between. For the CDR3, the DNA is TGTGCCAGCCTGAGCCCCGGAAACACCATATATTTT. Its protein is CASLSPGNTIYF.

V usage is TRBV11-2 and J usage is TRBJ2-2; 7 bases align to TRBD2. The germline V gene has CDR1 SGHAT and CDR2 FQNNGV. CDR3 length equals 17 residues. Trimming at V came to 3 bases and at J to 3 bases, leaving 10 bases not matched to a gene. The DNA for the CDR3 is TGTGCCAGCAGCTTGTACCAAGCGGGACGACACACCGGGGAGCTGTTTTTT. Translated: CASSLYQAGRHTGELFF.